This T cell receptor beta chain was profiled in a study of shared clonotypes between healthy human individuals. Study information: The donor group consisted of a couple of women and a few men, aged 18 to 49.

The CDR3 loop spans 16 amino acids. The germline V gene has CDR1 MDHEN and CDR2 SYDVKM. V gave up 5 bases and J gave up 2 bases, with 19 bases separating them. Both subsets, CD45RA+ naive and CD45RA-negative memory, were split from the CD4+ cells. Study-level results: Shared clonotypes: about 5.3% naive CD4, under 4% naive CD8, 2% to 2.5% memory CD4, 0.4% memory CD8. Sampling included only blood; tissue repertoires likely differ.

A word on this clone: Its antigen remains unknown.

Some clones are missing from TCRdb's copy, which holds only in-frame ones; the method was immunoSEQ multiplex PCR. The sample includes hundreds of thousands of clones, less than 80% of them seen just once. This chain joins TRBV28 and TRBJ2-7; D is unresolved. Sequenced: memory CD4+ T cells sorted from blood. Subset here: CD45RA-negative fraction. The TCR sequence derives from a woman younger than 45 in good health. The CDR3 DNA sequence: TGTGCCAGCAGTCGTATTTCTTGGATCGACCCCTACGAGCAGTACTTC. Protein sequence: CASSRISWIDPYEQYF.